The table lists the clone carrying this TCR beta chain with many counts. The antigen is unknown. There were TCR beta CDR3 regions amplified from RNA transcripts. HTBI primers were used for first-round RT-PCR of the TCR CDR3. TCRdb called the multiplex PCR reads again in MiXCR, with one record for every CDR3 protein. The data hold about 480,000 distinct CDR3 sequences, with under 15% observed a single time. The CDR3 sequence is 15 residues long. V was pared by 6 bases and J by 2 bases, with 9 bases of the junction left unmatched. This specimen comes from a study of T cells in Graves' hyperthyroidism and ophthalmopathy. Whole-study findings and limits: Model output signaled ophthalmopathy a median approximately six months ahead of onset.

Sequenced sample: blood. The V call is TRBV12-3 or TRBV12-4, the J call TRBJ1-1; 7 bases are shared with TRBD1. The clonotype originates from a young woman with Graves' hyperthyroidism. The CDR3 DNA follows: TGTGCCAGCAGATTTACAGGGGCCTCTAACACTGAAGCTTTCTTT. Translation: CASRFTGASNTEAFF.